The rows below give T cell receptor beta chains drawn from one sample of a study of T cell responses to AZD1222 COVID-19 vaccine. Produced via immunoSEQ multiplex PCR; TCRdb's table is partial and in-frame only. The sample includes some 160,000 clones, approximately 90% of them seen just once. Source: peripheral blood, taken 28 days after the second AZD1222 dose. The receptor source for this set is an adult who received the AZD1222 COVID-19 vaccine. Both conserved end residues are part of each CDR3. Clone size, where shown, is once, few, many, or a class for clones that have expanded.

j_gene | abundance | v_gene | CDR3aa
TRBJ2-7 | - | TRBV5-4 | CASRPDLGSYEQYF
TRBJ2-7 | once | TRBV5-1 | CASSLNVGEQYF
TRBJ2-7 | - | TRBV6-1 | CASSDGTGGPYEQYF
TRBJ1-1 | - | TRBV5-6 | CASSLRTGLLNTEAFF
TRBJ2-7 | - | TRBV15 | CATSRDRSREQYF
TRBJ1-1 | - | TRBV6-1 | CASSEAKIYGTLNTEAFF
TRBJ2-1 | - | TRBV6-5 | CASSRLAGGTQEQFF
TRBJ2-7 | - | TRBV12-3/TRBV12-4 | CASSPTRLTEQYF
TRBJ2-7 | - | TRBV6-1 | CASSEASGTALYEQYF
TRBJ1-5 | - | TRBV5-5 | CASSLVVANQPQHF
TRBJ1-2 | - | TRBV6-5 | CASFAGTRSYYGYTF
TRBJ2-1 | - | TRBV9 | CASGLAGGNEQFF
TRBJ1-2 | - | TRBV7-9 | CASSSPGQGAGGYTF
TRBJ2-2 | - | TRBV2 | CASRTPRGRTGELFF
TRBJ2-1 | - | TRBV2 | CASSGRLSSYNEQFF
TRBJ1-4 | - | TRBV29-1 | CSASPGDRGKEKLFF
TRBJ1-1 | - | TRBV5-1 | CASRSTGTPGNTEAFF
TRBJ2-2 | - | TRBV5-1 | CASSSTAGGTGELFF
TRBJ1-5 | once | TRBV4-1 | CASSRTRGQGQPQHF
TRBJ2-3 | few | TRBV4-2 | CASSQDYARSTDTQYF
TRBJ2-7 | - | TRBV7-2 | CASSLAGGPYEQYF
TRBJ1-6 | - | TRBV2 | CASSVDGYNSPLHF
TRBJ1-6 | - | TRBV20-1 | CSASRQGPNSPLHF
TRBJ2-1 | - | TRBV5-1 | CASSLEGPHNEQFF
TRBJ1-4 | - | TRBV20-1 | CSAEAGEKLFF
TRBJ2-3 | once | TRBV7-2 | CASSLDQTPTGQYF
TRBJ2-7 | - | TRBV25-1 | CASSEPGQGDYEQYF
TRBJ1-3 | - | TRBV6-5 | CAGRRDDDTIYF
TRBJ2-4 | - | TRBV25-1 | CASSEYRMGGNIQYF
TRBJ2-1 | - | TRBV7-9 | CASSWSGASRNEQFF
TRBJ1-1 | - | TRBV18 | CASSPGELTEAFF
TRBJ1-1 | few | TRBV6-5 | CASSYDTRENTEAFF
TRBJ1-2 | few | TRBV4-1 | CASSQEGDGFYGYTF
TRBJ2-4 | - | TRBV30 | CAGSGWAKNIQYF
TRBJ2-1 | - | TRBV19 | CASSTTSGPYNEQFF
TRBJ2-6 | - | TRBV19 | CASKRARRSFSGANVLTF
TRBJ1-5 | - | TRBV7-8 | CASSKKKGGQPQHF
TRBJ2-3 | - | TRBV5-4 | CASTPWGVGTDTQYF
TRBJ1-1 | - | TRBV19 | CASTKVGAGVTEAFF
TRBJ1-4 | - | TRBV19 | CASSTRDRGRSEKLFF
TRBJ1-5 | - | TRBV2 | CASKIQVNQPQHF
TRBJ1-1 | - | TRBV11-3 | CASSPSGQREAFF
TRBJ2-1 | - | TRBV11-2 | CASKRQGSYNEQFF
TRBJ1-1 | - | TRBV14 | CASSLSLLADLMNTEAFF
TRBJ2-3 | - | TRBV29-1 | CSALRSFQDTQYF
TRBJ1-5 | - | TRBV5-1 | CASSLGQANQPQHF
TRBJ1-5 | - | TRBV13 | CASSLRGRDQPQHF
TRBJ1-2 | - | TRBV5-4 | CASSGGGERNYGYTF
TRBJ1-2 | - | TRBV13 | CASSPTGGYGYTF
TRBJ1-1 | few | TRBV5-4 | CASSLGTWSEAFF
TRBJ2-3 | - | TRBV7-2 | CASSLIQGRADTQYF
TRBJ1-1 | once | TRBV7-2 | CASSLVGWGAFF
TRBJ1-5 | - | TRBV15 | CATSRDIGNQPQHF
TRBJ1-2 | - | TRBV21-1 | CASSKFQGTTPSFYGYTF
TRBJ1-1 | - | TRBV19 | CASTQPVGAHTEAFF
TRBJ1-1 | - | TRBV9 | CASSVGQTNTEAFF